This TCR beta chain was captured in a study of cytomegalovirus exposure and HLA in healthy donors. Study-level findings and limits: Later findings reportedly placed an Asian-associated ancestry cluster below the roughly 700-donor mean for N-insertions. Later genetic work tied a missense DCLRE1C variant to beta-chain V and J trimming.

The PCR used 60 Vbeta and 13 Jbeta primers. Generated by immunoSEQ multiplex PCR, the TCRdb table keeps only in-frame clones and is missing some. This table holds 150,000 to 250,000 clones, 70% to 90% found once. Turning to this clone: Its antigen is not known.

V lost 3 bases and J 0 bases, leaving 12 bases between the germline ends. From germline, CDR1 is MDHEN and CDR2 SYDVKM. This CDR3 comprises 15 residues. Material for sequencing was PBMCs. This chain links TRBV28 with TRBJ2-7, with D perhaps matching TRBD2 (5 bases). The source of this sequence is a woman aged 50 to 60 in good health and CMV-seronegative. Here the CDR3 reads CASSFNGISSYEQYF. As DNA, the CDR3 is TGTGCCAGCAGTTTCAACGGGATAAGCTCCTACGAGCAGTACTTC.